This TCR beta chain originates from a study of T cell repertoires in aging, cancer and after chemotherapy. This clonotype was observed a handful of times. Its antigen is currently unknown. The germline V and J ends were trimmed by 0 bases and 8 bases, with 13 bases remaining between them. This CDR3 region has 14 residues. Germline values: CDR1 LNHNV, CDR2 YYDKDF (reference sequence). Peripheral blood genomic DNA, not sorted cells or RNA, was the template. General observations from the study: Compared with age-matched healthy donors, untreated hematological or solid cancer patients showed higher blood TCR clonality. In cancer patients, declining TCR diversity with age involved lost richness and lost evenness.

Rearranged V-D-J TRB sequences were amplified with a mixed TRB-A/B primer pool. TCRdb processed the multiplex PCR reads anew with MiXCR; each CDR3 protein has one entry. This table has about 8,700 distinct CDR3 sequences, nearly 55% appearing once. The sequenced material came from blood. V usage is TRBV15 and J usage is TRBJ1-2, with D perhaps TRBD1 (6 bases). This TCR came from a human donor in good health. The CDR3 is CATSRERDMRGYTF. The DNA of the CDR3 is TGTGCCACCAGCAGAGAACGGGACATGAGGGGCTACACCTTC.